This T cell receptor beta chain was documented in a study of T cells in localized non-small cell lung cancer. Overall study findings and caveats: A higher density of T cells in blood coincided with extended overall survival. Peak T cell clonality was found in uninvolved adjacent lung, exceeding tumor.

A word on this clone: The antigen is undetermined.

This CDR3 has 15 residues. The trim removed 6 bases at V and 3 bases at J, leaving 5 bases unmatched. Germline values: CDR1 LNHDA, CDR2 SQIVND (reference sequence). Clones were sequenced by immunoSEQ multiplex PCR, and TCRdb holds only the in-frame ones, with some missing. Of a few thousand clones in the sample, approximately 54% were seen once. Sequenced here: lymph node tissue, sampled before any cancer treatment. This TCR was recovered from a woman aged 18 to 50 with stage I lung adenocarcinoma. This chain links TRBV19 with TRBJ2-7; 13 bases are a match to TRBD2. DNA for the CDR3: TGTGCCAGTAGCCGCGGACTAGCGGGGGACTACGAGCAGTACTTC. This sequence encodes CASSRGLAGDYEQYF.